One and the same sample provided the 6 T cell receptor beta chains below, sequenced in a study of shared clonotypes between healthy human individuals. Generated by immunoSEQ multiplex PCR, the TCRdb table keeps only in-frame clones and is missing some. The profile shows 950,000 to 1,300,000 clones, around four fifths of them singletons. The sample comprised memory CD4+ T cells sorted from blood. Specified subset: CD45RA-negative fraction. The receptors were sampled from a man between 18 and 29 years old in good health.

The V and J genes are TRBV11-2 and TRBJ2-7; 7 nucleotides match TRBD1. Germline CDR1 reads SGHAT; CDR2 reads FQNNGV. The CDR3 loop spans 15 amino acids. V shed 4 bases and J 5 bases; nucleotides not matched to a gene: 11. CDR3 protein: CASSSPDRRQDEQYF. The CDR3 DNA reads as TGTGCCAGCAGCTCCCCGGACAGGCGGCAGGACGAGCAGTACTTC.

This clone was observed a handful of times. This sequence joins TRBV7-2 and TRBJ2-1; D call uncertain. This CDR3 comprises 13 residues. V was trimmed by 4 bases and J by 4 bases, leaving 8 bases between them. Germline V CDR1 and CDR2: SGHTA, FQGNSA. The CDR3 reads CASSSVLYNEQFF. DNA for the CDR3: TGTGCCAGCAGCTCAGTCCTTTACAATGAGCAGTTCTTC.

V gene TRBV19 combines with J gene TRBJ1-5, with D possibly being TRBD1 (6 bases). This CDR3 contains 14 residues. Germline V CDR1 and CDR2: LNHDA, SQIVND (reference sequence). V lost 5 bases and J lost 5, with 13 bases in between. As DNA, the CDR3 is TGTGCCAGTAGTCCCGGACAGCCCTATCAGCCCCAGCATTTT. Encoded protein: CASSPGQPYQPQHF.

The chain couples TRBV30 to TRBJ2-5; D is tentatively TRBD1 or TRBD2 (5 bases each). CDR1 GTSNPN and CDR2 SVGIG come from the germline V gene (reference sequence). The CDR3 consists of 17 residues. The V end lost 2 bases, the J end lost 0 bases, and 19 bases lay between the germline ends. For the CDR3, the DNA is TGTGCCTGGAGTTACCTCCCCGGGGCCCAGTACCAAGAGACCCAGTACTTC. It encodes CAWSYLPGAQYQETQYF.

As DNA, the CDR3 is TGTGCCAGCAGCTCTTACCGGGACAGCAACTATGGCTACACCTTC. Protein sequence: CASSSYRDSNYGYTF. This sequence joins TRBV11-2 and TRBJ1-2, with 7 positions matching TRBD1. This CDR3 is built from 15 residues. Unmatched junction bases numbered 7, after V lost 4 bases and J lost 2 bases. CDR1 is SGHAT and CDR2 is FQNNGV in the germline V gene.

The chain is built from TRBV18 and TRBJ2-2; D is undetermined. The V end lost 2 bases, the J end lost 1 base, and 5 bases lay between the germline ends. This CDR3 has 14 residues. Germline CDR1 and CDR2: KGHSH and LQKENI. For the CDR3, the DNA is TGTGCCAGCTCACCAAGCAGGAACACCGGGGAGCTGTTTTTT. Its protein product is CASSPSRNTGELFF.